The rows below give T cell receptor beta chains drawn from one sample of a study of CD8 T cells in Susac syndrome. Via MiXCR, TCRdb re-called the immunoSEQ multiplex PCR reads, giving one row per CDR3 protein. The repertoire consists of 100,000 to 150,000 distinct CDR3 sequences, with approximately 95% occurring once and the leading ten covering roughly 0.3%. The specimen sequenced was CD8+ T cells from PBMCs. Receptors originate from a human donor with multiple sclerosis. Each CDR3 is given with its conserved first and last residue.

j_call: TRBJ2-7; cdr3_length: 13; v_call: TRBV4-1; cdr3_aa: CASSQDSFYEQYF
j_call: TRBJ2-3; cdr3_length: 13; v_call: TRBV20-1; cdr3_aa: CSARDPSGDTQYF
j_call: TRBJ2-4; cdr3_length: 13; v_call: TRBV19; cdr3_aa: CASSWTAKNIQYF
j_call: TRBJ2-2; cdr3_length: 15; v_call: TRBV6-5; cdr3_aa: CASSYSAGLAGELFF
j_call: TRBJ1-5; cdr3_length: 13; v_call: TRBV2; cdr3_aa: CASLRGRNQPQHF
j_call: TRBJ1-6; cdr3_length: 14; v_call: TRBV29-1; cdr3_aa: CSVEFGRRSSPLHF
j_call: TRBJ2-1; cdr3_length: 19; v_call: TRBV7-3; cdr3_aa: CASSLMGLAGGKSYNEQFF
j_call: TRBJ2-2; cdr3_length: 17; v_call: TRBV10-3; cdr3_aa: CAIRPQTSIGGQGELFF
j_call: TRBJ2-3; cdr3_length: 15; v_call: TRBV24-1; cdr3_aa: CATSDLGTDTDTQYF
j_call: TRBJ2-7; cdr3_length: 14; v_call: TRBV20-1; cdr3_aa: CSATLRGFLYEQYF
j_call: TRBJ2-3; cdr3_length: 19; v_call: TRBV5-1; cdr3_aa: CASSLAGSGGLSSTDTQYF
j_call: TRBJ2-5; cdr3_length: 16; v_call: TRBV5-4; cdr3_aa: CASSLSSHELQETQYF
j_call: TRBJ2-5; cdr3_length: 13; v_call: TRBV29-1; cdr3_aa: CSVEVREGETQYF
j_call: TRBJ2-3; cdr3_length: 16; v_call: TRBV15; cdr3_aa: CATRPLGQPKADTQYF
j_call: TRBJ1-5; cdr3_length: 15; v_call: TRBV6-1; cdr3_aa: CASSEGAGGRQPQHF